This T cell receptor beta chain derives from a study of beta chain features in type 1 diabetes. Per germline, CDR1 SNHLY and CDR2 FYNNEI. The V and J ends lost 5 bases and 2 bases, in that order; junction bases with no gene match: 9. The CDR3 spans 15 residues. The investigators reverse transcribed all of the isolated RNA, so they sequenced expressed TCRB transcripts. Only in-frame clones appear in the TCRdb table, and some are missing; sequencing was by immunoSEQ multiplex PCR. This table holds about 220,000 clones, about a tenth found once. As to this clone: Its cognate antigen is unknown.

Study-level results: Patients showed naive, central memory and Treg TCRB repertoires that appeared more similar than those of healthy donors. cDNA-based reads could over-represent cells with high TCR expression. Any HLA-type effect on TCRB rearrangement remained unresolved here.

The gene calls are TRBV2 and TRBJ2-7, with 7 nucleotides matching TRBD1. Sample: central memory CD4+ T cells from blood. This sequence originates from a young man in good health. CDR3 sequence (DNA): TGTGCCAGCAGTAACCCCGGGACAGCCGCCTACGAGCAGTACTTC. This encodes CASSNPGTAAYEQYF.